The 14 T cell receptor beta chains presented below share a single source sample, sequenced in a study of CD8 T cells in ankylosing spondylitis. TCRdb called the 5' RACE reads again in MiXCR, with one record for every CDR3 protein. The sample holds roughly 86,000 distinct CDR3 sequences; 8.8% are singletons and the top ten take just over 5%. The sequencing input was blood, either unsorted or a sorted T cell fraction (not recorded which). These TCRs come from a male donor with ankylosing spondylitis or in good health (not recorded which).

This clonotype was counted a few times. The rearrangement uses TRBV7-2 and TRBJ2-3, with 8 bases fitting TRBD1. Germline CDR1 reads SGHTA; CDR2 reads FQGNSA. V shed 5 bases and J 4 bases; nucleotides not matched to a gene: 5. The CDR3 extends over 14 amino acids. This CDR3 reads CASSDWTGSDTQYF. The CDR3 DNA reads TGTGCCAGCAGCGATTGGACAGGGTCAGATACGCAGTATTTT.

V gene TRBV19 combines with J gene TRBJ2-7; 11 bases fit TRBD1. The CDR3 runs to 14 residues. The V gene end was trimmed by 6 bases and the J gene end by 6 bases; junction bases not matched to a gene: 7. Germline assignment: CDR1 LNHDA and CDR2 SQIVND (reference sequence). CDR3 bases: TGTGCCAGTAGCGGACAGGGGGCGACCCCCGAGCAGTACTTC. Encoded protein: CASSGQGATPEQYF.

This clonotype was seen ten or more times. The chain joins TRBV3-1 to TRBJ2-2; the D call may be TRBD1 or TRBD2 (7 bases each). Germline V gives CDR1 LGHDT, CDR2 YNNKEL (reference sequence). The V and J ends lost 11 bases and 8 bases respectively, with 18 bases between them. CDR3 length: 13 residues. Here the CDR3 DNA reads TGTGCCGCCTGGCTAGCGGACAGGGGGGAGCTGTTTTTT. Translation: CAAWLADRGELFF.

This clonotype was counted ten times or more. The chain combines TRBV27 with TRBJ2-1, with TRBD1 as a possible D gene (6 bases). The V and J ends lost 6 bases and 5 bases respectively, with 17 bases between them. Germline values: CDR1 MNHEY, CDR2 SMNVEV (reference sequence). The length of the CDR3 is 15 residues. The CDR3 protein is CASRIGATGHNEQFF. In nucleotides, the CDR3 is TGTGCCAGCAGAATCGGCGCGACAGGACACAATGAGCAGTTCTTC.

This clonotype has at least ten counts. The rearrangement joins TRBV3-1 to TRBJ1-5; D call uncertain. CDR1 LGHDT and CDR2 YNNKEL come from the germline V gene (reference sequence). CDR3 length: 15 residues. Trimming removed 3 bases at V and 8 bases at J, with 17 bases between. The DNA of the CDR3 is TGTGCCAGCAGCCATTCCGGCCGACGGGTTGAGCCCCAGCATTTT. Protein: CASSHSGRRVEPQHF.

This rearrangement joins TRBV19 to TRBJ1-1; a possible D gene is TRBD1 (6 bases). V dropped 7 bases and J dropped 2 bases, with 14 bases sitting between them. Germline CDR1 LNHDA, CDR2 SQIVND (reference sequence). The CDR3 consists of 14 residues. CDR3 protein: CASTGRTANTEAFF. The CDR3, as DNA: TGTGCCAGTACGGGGCGGACAGCCAACACTGAAGCTTTCTTT.

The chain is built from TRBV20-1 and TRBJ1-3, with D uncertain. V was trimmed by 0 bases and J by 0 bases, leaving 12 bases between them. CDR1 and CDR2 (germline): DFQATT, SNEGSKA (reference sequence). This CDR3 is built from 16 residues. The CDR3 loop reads CSARDRRPSSGNTIYF. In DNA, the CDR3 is TGCAGTGCTAGAGATCGGCGACCTAGCTCTGGAAACACCATATATTTT.

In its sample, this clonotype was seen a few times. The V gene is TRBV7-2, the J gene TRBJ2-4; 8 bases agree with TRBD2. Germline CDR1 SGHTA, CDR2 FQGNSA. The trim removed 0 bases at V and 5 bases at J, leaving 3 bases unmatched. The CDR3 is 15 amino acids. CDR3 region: CASSLAGGEQNIQYF. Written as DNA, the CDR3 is TGTGCCAGCAGCTTAGCCGGGGGGGAGCAAAACATTCAGTACTTC.

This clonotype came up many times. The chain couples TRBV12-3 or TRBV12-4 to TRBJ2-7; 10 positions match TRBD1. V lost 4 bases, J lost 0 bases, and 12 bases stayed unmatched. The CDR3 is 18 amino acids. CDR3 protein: CASSYSDRGITLSYEQYF. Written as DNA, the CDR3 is TGTGCCAGCAGTTACTCGGACAGGGGGATTACCCTCTCCTACGAGCAGTACTTC.

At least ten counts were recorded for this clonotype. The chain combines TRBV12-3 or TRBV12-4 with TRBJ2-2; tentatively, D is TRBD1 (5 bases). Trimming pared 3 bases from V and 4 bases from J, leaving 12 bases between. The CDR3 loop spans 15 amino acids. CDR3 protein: CASSFLSGPTGELFF. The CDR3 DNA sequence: TGTGCCAGCAGTTTTTTGTCAGGGCCCACCGGGGAGCTGTTTTTT.

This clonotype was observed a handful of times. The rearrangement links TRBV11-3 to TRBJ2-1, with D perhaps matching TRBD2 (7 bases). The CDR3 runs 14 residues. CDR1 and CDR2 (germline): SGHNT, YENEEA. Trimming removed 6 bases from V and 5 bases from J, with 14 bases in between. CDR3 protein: CASRKRGGDNEQFF. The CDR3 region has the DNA TGTGCCAGCAGAAAACGAGGGGGGGACAATGAGCAGTTCTTC.

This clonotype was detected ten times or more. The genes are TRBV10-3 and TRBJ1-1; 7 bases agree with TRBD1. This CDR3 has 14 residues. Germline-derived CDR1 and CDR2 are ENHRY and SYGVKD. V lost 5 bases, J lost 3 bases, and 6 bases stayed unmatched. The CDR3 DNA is TGTGCCATCAGTCCCCTTACAGGGGACACTGAAGCTTTCTTT. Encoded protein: CAISPLTGDTEAFF.

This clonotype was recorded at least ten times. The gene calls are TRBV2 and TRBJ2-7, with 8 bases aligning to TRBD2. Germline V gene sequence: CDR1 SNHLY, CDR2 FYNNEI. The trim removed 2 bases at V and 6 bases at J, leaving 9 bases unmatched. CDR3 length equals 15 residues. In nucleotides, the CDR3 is TGTGCCAGCAGTGAATTGCGGGGGGAGTTGGGCGAGCAGTACTTC. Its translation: CASSELRGELGEQYF.

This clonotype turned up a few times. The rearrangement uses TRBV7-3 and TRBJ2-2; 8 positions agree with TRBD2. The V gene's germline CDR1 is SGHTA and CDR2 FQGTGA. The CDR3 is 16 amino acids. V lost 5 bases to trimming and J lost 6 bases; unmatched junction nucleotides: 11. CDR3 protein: CASSPAFRGGSGELFF. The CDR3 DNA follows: TGTGCCAGCAGCCCAGCCTTCCGGGGGGGGTCCGGGGAGCTGTTTTTT.